The entry that follows covers one T cell receptor (beta chain) sequence. Its antigen remains unidentified. No qualities accompany the bases; no much larger clone lies one base away. Looking up the germline V gene yields CDR1 SGHRS and CDR2 YFSETQ. The CDR3 starts with the cysteine, ends with the phenylalanine, and has 15 residues. The read is trimmed to its CDR3 DNA, 45 bases read in frame from base 1. At the junction V is shortened by 3 bases and J by 4 bases, with 16 bases in between. The CDR3 regions of human TCRbeta chains were analyzed by immunosequencing. As for the authors' bioinformatics: Repertoire TCRs were checked for matches against a reference library of SARS-CoV-2-specific TCRs that had been generated using the MIRA antigen-specificity platform. Breadth was defined as the fraction of unique TCRs that were SARS-CoV-2-associated, and depth was defined as the fraction of total T cells that were SARS-CoV-2-associated. Each spike-specific TCR was assigned to its reactive spike region and to a CD4 or CD8 class using the MIRA data. Log10-transformed breadth and depth values were compared by one-way ANOVA with Sidak's multiple comparisons tests. The clones in this table, taken by TCRdb from immuneACCESS, are in-frame only. Not every clone is retained; where verified, under half of the shortfall comes from an unresolved V gene, and the cause of the rest is unknown. That table supplies the V and J calls and clone size; D and trimming were determined from the DNA. This sample comprises 95,000 to 100,000 clones, 90% of them detected only once. The biggest ten clones account for 1.3% of the sample.

This sample was included in a study of T cell responses to AZD1222 COVID-19 vaccine (dated by TCRdb to the early 2020s). For context, the study as a whole: Because spike-specific TCR depth and breadth did not differ between the two schedules, AZD1222 recipients who got a second dose at roughly 4 weeks were pooled with those who got a second dose at roughly 12 weeks. A total of more than 230 trial participants underwent TCR sequencing, of whom 200 to 220 received two doses of AZD1222 and about 26 received two doses of the MenACWY control vaccine. Trial participants were enrolled by age into 18-55, 56-69 and 70-plus year subgroups, with approximately 150, 28 and 58 TCR-sequenced participants respectively.

Points the paper makes about the study in general: No day 14 peak-response samples were available, so repertoires were characterized only after the peak T cell response. Only five to seven AZD1222 recipients were SARS-CoV-2 seropositive at baseline, limiting conclusions about previously exposed vaccinees. Spike-specific TCR breadth and depth rose significantly after two AZD1222 doses compared with day 0 and with MenACWY recipients. In the small 56-69-year group, the increase in depth fell short of significance, most likely because of low power. Nearly half of unique spike-specific TCRs reportedly recognized epitopes outside regions mutated in the B.1.351 and B.1.1.7 variants. The vaccine-associated CD4 TCRs covered the entire spike protein, and the dominant responses fell in regions 160-218 and 743-854. Participants were mostly white British and included more females than males, and it was suggested by the authors that clonal diversity may have been underestimated.

The sample's time point label, in plain terms: baseline before first vaccination. Samples from vaccinated people were obtained from the UK trials COV001 and COV002, which included a single-blind randomized controlled phase 2/3 trial of AZD1222 (ChAdOx1 nCoV-19) in healthy adults. For TCRbeta chain sequencing, PBMC samples from trial participants were taken at day 0 and at day 28 after the second dose. The source of this sequence is an adult in good health. The V and J segments used are TRBV5-1 and TRBJ1-2; the best D guess is TRBD1, with 6 bases matching. Sample: peripheral blood, taken on day 0 of AZD1222 vaccination. The CDR3 protein sequence reads: CASSSDPGQSYGYTF. The DNA reads TGCGCCAGCAGCTCGGATCCGGGACAAAGCTATGGCTACACCTTC.